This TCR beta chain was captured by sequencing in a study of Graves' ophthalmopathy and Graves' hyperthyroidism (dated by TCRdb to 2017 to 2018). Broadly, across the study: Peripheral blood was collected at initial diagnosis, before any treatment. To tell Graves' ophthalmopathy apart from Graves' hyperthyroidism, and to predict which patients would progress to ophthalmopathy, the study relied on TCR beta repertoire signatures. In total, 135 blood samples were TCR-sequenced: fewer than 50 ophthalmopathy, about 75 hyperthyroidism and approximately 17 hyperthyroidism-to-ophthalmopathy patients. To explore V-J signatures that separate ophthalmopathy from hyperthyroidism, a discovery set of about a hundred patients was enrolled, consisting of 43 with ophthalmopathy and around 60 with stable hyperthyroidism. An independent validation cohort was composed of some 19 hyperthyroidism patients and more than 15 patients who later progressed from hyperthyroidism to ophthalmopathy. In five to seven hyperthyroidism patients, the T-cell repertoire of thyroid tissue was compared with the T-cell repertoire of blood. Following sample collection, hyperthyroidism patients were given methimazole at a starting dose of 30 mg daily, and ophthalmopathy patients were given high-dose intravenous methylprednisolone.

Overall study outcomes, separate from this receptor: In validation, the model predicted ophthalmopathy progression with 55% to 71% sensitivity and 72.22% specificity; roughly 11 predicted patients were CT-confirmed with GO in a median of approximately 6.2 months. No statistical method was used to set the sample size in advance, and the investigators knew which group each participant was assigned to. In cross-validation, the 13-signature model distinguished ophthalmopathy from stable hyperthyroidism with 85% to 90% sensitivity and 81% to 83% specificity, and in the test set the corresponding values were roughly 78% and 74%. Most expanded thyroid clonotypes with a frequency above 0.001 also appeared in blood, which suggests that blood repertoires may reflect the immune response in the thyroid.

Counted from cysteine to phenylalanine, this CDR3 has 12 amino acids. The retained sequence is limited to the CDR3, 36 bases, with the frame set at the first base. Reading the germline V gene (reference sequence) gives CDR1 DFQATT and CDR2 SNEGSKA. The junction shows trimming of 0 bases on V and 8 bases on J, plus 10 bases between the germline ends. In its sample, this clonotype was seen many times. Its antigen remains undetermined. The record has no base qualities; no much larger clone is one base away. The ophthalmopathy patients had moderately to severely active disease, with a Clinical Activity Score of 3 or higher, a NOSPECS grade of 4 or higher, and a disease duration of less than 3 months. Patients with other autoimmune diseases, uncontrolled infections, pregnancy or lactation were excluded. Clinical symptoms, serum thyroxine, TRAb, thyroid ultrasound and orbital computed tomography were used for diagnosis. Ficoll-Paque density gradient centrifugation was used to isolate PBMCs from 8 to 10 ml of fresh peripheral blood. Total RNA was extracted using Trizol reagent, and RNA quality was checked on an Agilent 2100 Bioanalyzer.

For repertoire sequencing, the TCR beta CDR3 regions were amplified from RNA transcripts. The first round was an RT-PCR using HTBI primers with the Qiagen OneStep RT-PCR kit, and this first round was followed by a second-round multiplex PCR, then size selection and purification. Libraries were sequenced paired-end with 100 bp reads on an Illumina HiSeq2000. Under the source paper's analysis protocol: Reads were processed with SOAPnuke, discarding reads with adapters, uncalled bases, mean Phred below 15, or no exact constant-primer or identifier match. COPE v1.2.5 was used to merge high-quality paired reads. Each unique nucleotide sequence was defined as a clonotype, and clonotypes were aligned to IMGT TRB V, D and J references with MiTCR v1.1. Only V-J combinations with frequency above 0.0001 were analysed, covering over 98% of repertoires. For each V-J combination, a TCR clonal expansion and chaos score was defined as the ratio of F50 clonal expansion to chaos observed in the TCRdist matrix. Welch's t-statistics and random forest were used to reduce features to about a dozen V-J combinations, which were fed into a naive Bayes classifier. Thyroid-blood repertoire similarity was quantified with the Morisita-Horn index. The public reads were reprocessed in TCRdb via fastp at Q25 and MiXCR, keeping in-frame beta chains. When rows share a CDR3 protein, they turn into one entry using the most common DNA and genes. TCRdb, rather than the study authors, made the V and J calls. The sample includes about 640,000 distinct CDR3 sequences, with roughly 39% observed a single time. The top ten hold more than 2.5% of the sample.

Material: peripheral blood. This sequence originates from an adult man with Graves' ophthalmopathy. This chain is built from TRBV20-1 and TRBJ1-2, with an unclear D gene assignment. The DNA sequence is TGCAGTGCTAGAGATGACAAACGAGGCTACACCTTC. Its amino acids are CSARDDKRGYTF.